The 16 T cell receptor beta chains below were found in one sample sequenced in a study of T-cell memory formation after mild COVID-19. Via MiXCR, TCRdb re-called the 5' RACE reads, giving one row per CDR3 protein. The sample consists of roughly 49,000 distinct CDR3 sequences, less than 35% of them appearing once. Sequencing used PBMCs or a T cell subset sorted from them (not recorded which). All receptors derive from a man younger than 30 who had mild COVID-19 (a few samples of this study predate the infection). Cell type and time point are not known.

The rearrangement links TRBV9 to TRBJ2-1; D might be TRBD1 or TRBD2, each matching 5 bases. Germline CDR1 reads SGDLS; CDR2 reads YYNGEE. V was pared by 0 bases and J by 7 bases, with 8 bases between. This CDR3 comprises 13 residues. DNA for the CDR3: TGTGCCAGCAGCGTAGCTGGGGGAAATGAGCAGTTCTTC. The encoded protein is CASSVAGGNEQFF.

This clonotype showed up just a few times. The rearrangement uses TRBV6-5 and TRBJ2-7, with no clear D. Germline CDR1 MNHEY, CDR2 SVGAGI. This CDR3 is 17 amino acids long. Trimming left V 7 bases short and J 2 bases short, with 24 bases between. The CDR3 region is CASTPQSLSPSPYEQYF. CDR3 sequence (DNA): TGTGCCAGCACCCCACAGAGTCTGTCTCCTTCTCCCTACGAGCAGTACTTC.

This clonotype was seen only a few times. One junction end disagrees with the germline gene, perhaps due to a read error. The chain joins TRBV7-2 to TRBJ2-1; 11 bases line up with TRBD2. This CDR3 has 13 amino acids. Per germline, CDR1 SGHTA and CDR2 FQGNSA. CDR3 amino acids: CASSVAGGPEQFF. In DNA form, the CDR3 reads TGTGCCAGCAGCGTAGCGGGGGGGCCTGAGCAGTTCTTC.

This rearrangement joins TRBV12-3 or TRBV12-4 to TRBJ2-3, with D perhaps matching TRBD1 (6 bases). Trimming left V 5 bases short and J 2 bases short, with 11 bases between. This CDR3 is built from 14 residues. The CDR3 DNA follows: TGTGCCAGCAGTCCTACAGGGTTCACAGATACGCAGTATTTT. Amino acid sequence: CASSPTGFTDTQYF.

This chain uses TRBV20-1 with TRBJ2-7; D is perhaps TRBD1 (6 bases). This CDR3 spans 12 amino acids. Trimming removed 2 bases at V and 7 bases at J, with 12 bases between. Germline CDR1 reads DFQATT; CDR2 reads SNEGSKA (reference sequence). CDR3 amino acids: CSARHRVGEQYF. The CDR3 coding sequence is TGCAGTGCTAGACACAGGGTGGGGGAGCAGTACTTC.

V is TRBV6-1 and J is TRBJ2-7, with D tentatively TRBD2 (5 bases). Germline CDR1 MNHNS, CDR2 SASEGT. The CDR3 has 14 residues. The ends were cut back, 3 bases at V and 3 bases at J, with 12 bases in the middle. DNA for the CDR3: TGTGCCAGCAGTGACTTCGGCGGGCACTACGAGCAGTACGTC. Translating gives CASSDFGGHYEQYV.

This clonotype was picked up one time. V usage is TRBV4-3 and J usage is TRBJ1-2; D is unresolved. The CDR3 sequence is 16 residues long. V was clipped by 5 bases and J by 7 bases, with 23 bases between them. Germline V gene data show CDR1 as LGHNA and CDR2 as YSLEER. CDR3 sequence reads: CASSKVFPTELSGYTF. CDR3 coding DNA: TGCGCCAGCAGCAAAGTCTTTCCCACGGAACTGAGTGGCTACACCTTC.

The gene calls are TRBV4-3 and TRBJ1-1; tentatively, D is TRBD1 (6 bases). Trimming left V 1 base short and J 3 bases short, with 12 bases between. The germline CDR1 and CDR2 sequences are LGHNA and YSLEER. The CDR3 covers 15 residues. This CDR3 reads CASSQVGGLDTEAFF. Here the CDR3 DNA reads TGCGCCAGCAGCCAAGTAGGGGGGCTTGACACTGAAGCTTTCTTT.

The rearrangement uses TRBV29-1 and TRBJ2-4; 8 nucleotides line up with TRBD1. Germline trimming cut 4 bases from V and 2 bases from J; bases unmatched to any gene: 7. CDR1 and CDR2 from the germline V gene are SQVTM and ANQGSEA. The CDR3 contains 15 residues. As DNA, the CDR3 is TGCAGCGTTGGGGACAGGTTCGGTACCAAAAACATTCAGTACTTC. Translating gives CSVGDRFGTKNIQYF.

The chain employs TRBV12-3 or TRBV12-4 and TRBJ1-1, with D tentatively TRBD1 (5 bases). V lost 5 bases and J lost 3, with 7 bases in between. The CDR3 has 12 amino acids. The CDR3 nucleotides are TGTGCCAGCAGTGGGGGATACACTGAAGCTTTCTTT. It codes for CASSGGYTEAFF.

This chain connects TRBV12-3 or TRBV12-4 to TRBJ2-1; D might be TRBD1 (6 bases). The ends were cut back, 10 bases at V and 11 bases at J, with 12 bases in the middle. This CDR3 has 10 residues. This chain's CDR3 is CATWQGKQFF. The CDR3 DNA is TGTGCCACCTGGCAGGGGAAGCAGTTCTTC.

Only a few counts were recorded for this clonotype. The chain employs TRBV6-5 and TRBJ2-2; D gene ambiguous. V lost 0 bases and J 6 bases, leaving 11 bases between the germline ends. The V gene's germline CDR1 is MNHEY and CDR2 SVGAGI. The CDR3 is made up of 15 amino acids. In DNA, the CDR3 is TGTGCCAGCAGTTACTCCACAAGACCCCCCGGGGAGCTGTTTTTT. Its protein product is CASSYSTRPPGELFF.

The V call is TRBV29-1, the J call TRBJ2-3, with TRBD2 matching 14 bases. Germline V gene sequence: CDR1 SQVTM, CDR2 ANQGSEA. The junction had 5 bases not matched to a gene; V was cut back by 3 bases and J by 0 bases. The CDR3 has 17 residues. In DNA form, the CDR3 reads TGCAGCGTTGACGGGACTAGCGGGGGCCTTAGCACAGATACGCAGTATTTT. Translation gives CSVDGTSGGLSTDTQYF.

The chain links TRBV5-6 to TRBJ2-7; D possibly corresponds to TRBD1 (5 bases). Per germline, CDR1 SGHDT and CDR2 YYEEEE. CDR3 length: 14 amino acids. With 1 base removed from V and 3 bases from J, the gap between germline ends came to 11 bases. The DNA of the CDR3 is TGTGCCAGCAGCTTGCTACAGGCGAGCTACGAGCAGTACTTC. This translates into CASSLLQASYEQYF.

The rearrangement uses TRBV29-1 and TRBJ2-1, with 13 bases identical to TRBD2. J lost 3 bases, V lost 6 bases, and 5 bases had no gene match. The CDR3 contains 15 residues. Germline CDR1 SQVTM, CDR2 ANQGSEA. CDR3 in DNA: TGCAGCGTCTTACTAGCGGGGGGGAGCTACAATGAGCAGTTCTTC. Its translation is CSVLLAGGSYNEQFF.

The CDR3 sequence: CASSLHPGGSEQYF. CDR3 DNA sequence: TGTGCCAGCAGCTTACACCCAGGAGGGTCCGAGCAGTACTTC. The chain recombines TRBV7-3 with TRBJ2-7, with D possibly being TRBD2 (6 bases). Germline CDR1 SGHTA, CDR2 FQGTGA. The CDR3 length is 14 residues. V lost 2 bases and J lost 6, with 14 bases in between.